This TCR beta chain was sequenced in a study of cytomegalovirus exposure and HLA in healthy donors. In the study overall: There were fewer than 130 million unique TCR beta sequences, drawn from approximately 180 million T cells, in an earlier analysis. Overall study findings and caveats: A later analysis found that most CMV-associated TCR beta chains appeared HLA-restricted.

The CDR3 totals 17 residues. In germline, CDR1 is SGHRS, CDR2 YFSETQ. The V gene end was trimmed by 3 bases and the J gene end by 7 bases; junction bases not matched to a gene: 13. Primers for the PCR totalled 60 Vbeta and 13 Jbeta. Data came from immunoSEQ multiplex PCR; TCRdb stores just in-frame clones and leaves some out. In the table there are 200,000 or so clones, 70% to 85% of which are singletons. Of note for this clone: Its antigen is not known.

Donors likely had unrecorded immune exposures despite being nominally healthy when sampled. Sample: PBMCs. J is TRBJ2-1 and V is TRBV5-1, with 10 bases identical to TRBD2. The clonotype was recovered from a boy aged 2 to 9 in good health and CMV-seronegative. CDR3 in amino acids: CASSYRSGGALSNEQFF. The CDR3 coding sequence is TGCGCCAGCAGCTATCGGAGCGGGGGGGCCTTGTCGAATGAGCAGTTCTTC. Full variable domain (outside the CDR3, taken from reference TRBV5-1 and TRBJ2-1): KAGVTQTPRYLIKTRGQQVTLSCSPISGHRSVSWYQQTPGQGLQFLFEYFSETQRNKGNFPGRFSGRQFSNSRSEMNVSTLELGDSALYLCASSYRSGGALSNEQFFGPGTRLTVL.